This T cell receptor beta chain was documented in a study of blood T cell repertoires in COVID-19 (dated by TCRdb to the early 2020s). Context from the whole study: The collaborator samples originated in the United States, Italy and Spain and spanned the acute and convalescent phases of COVID-19. The material from the prospective study consisted of cDNA or gDNA derived from T cells, B-cell-depleted T cells, or PBMCs. Deeply sampled blood TCRbeta repertoires from subjects exposed to, actively infected with, or recovered from COVID-19 were included in the dataset. The repertoires were released in a freely available public database intended as a resource for research on the immune response to SARS-CoV-2. The samples were drawn from two sources: the first 160 participants of the ongoing ImmuneRACE study, and 950 to 1,500 subjects contributed by 6 global collaborators. Nearly every sample came with metadata listing a de-identified subject ID, COVID-19 status, age in years and sex. Where available, HLA class I and class II types were taken from metadata supplied by the sample provider and were not determined by assay-based typing.

TCRbeta CDR3 regions were amplified from genomic DNA by means of the immunoSEQ Assay, a bias-controlled multiplex PCR. As for the authors' bioinformatics: Nucleated cell counts per sample were estimated from amplification of reference gene primers within the assay. To quantify the absolute abundance of each unique TCRbeta CDR3 rearrangement, sequence reads were collapsed and filtered. For each sample, productive Simpson clonality was calculated by taking the square root of Simpson's diversity index across productive rearrangements. TCRdb obtained this table from immuneACCESS and retained in-frame rearrangements with V and J assigned. These tables miss some clones; where compared with another copy, unresolved V genes account for less than half of the shortfall, and the remainder is unexplained. For V, J and clone size, that table is used; D and trimming come from the DNA. The sample has about 190,000 clones on record, roughly 80% of them singletons. The ten largest clones represent 17% of the sample.

Inclusive of the bounding cysteine and phenylalanine, the CDR3 is 13 residues long. Only the CDR3 part of the read is kept: 39 bases, read in frame from the first base. Relative to germline, V is 6 bases shorter and J is 4 bases shorter, with 13 bases between their ends. The germline V gene encodes CDR1 SGHTA and CDR2 FQGNSA. Collaborating institutions collected whole blood in K2EDTA tubes following their own protocols. For TCRbeta analysis, collaborator samples were shipped as frozen whole blood, as isolated PBMCs, or as DNA extracted from either sample type. Notes on this clone: Its cognate antigen has yet to be identified. No per-base quality is available; no much larger clone lies one base away.

The full study reports these points: The quantity of clinical and demographic metadata differed by source and by participant and was supplied without curation.

The rearrangement joined TRBV7-2 to TRBJ2-7; perhaps TRBD1 is the D gene, with 6 bases matching. Input material: peripheral blood. The sequence derives from a man aged 60 to 69 with active or convalescent COVID-19. The nucleotides read TGTGCCAGCAGTTCGACAGGCCTATACGAGCAGTACTTC. It translates as CASSSTGLYEQYF. Beyond the CDR3, the reference TRBV7-2 and TRBJ2-7 genes provide the residues; the full variable domain reads: GAGVSQSPSNKVTEKGKDVELRCDPISGHTALYWYRQSLGQGLEFLIYFQGNSAPDKSGLPSDRFSAERTGGSVSTLTIQRTQQEDSAVYLCASSSTGLYEQYFGPGTRLTVT.